In its sample, the clone carrying this TCR beta chain was seen a few times. No antigen is known for it. These data come from a study of T-cell memory formation after mild COVID-19. Trimming removed 1 base from V and 1 base from J; junction bases left unmatched: 6. This CDR3 has 17 amino acids. Per the germline V gene, CDR1 is MGHRA and CDR2 is YSYEKL. Regarding the study as a whole: CD4/CD8 balance characterized clones contracting day 15 to 85, and CD4+ skew characterized later expanders.

TCRdb ran MiXCR on the 5' RACE reads and lists one entry per CDR3 protein. The sample includes about 390,000 distinct CDR3 sequences, 16% seen only once; the top ten take 20% to 25%. This receptor was taken from a man aged 18 to 35 who had mild COVID-19 (a few samples of this study predate the infection). Cell type and time point are not known. V gene TRBV4-1 combines with J gene TRBJ2-5; 10 nucleotides line up with TRBD1. The sequenced material came from PBMCs or a T cell subset sorted from them (not recorded which). The CDR3, as DNA: TGCGCCAGCAGCCAAGTGGGACAGGGGAAGAGCCAAGAGACCCAGTACTTC. Its protein product is CASSQVGQGKSQETQYF.